A selection of T cell receptor beta chains follows, all from one sample in a study of cytomegalovirus exposure and HLA in healthy donors. Profiled with immunoSEQ multiplex PCR; TCRdb holds only in-frame clones, not every one. The profile shows 120,000 or so clones, 81% of them singletons. What was sequenced was PBMCs. These receptor sequences come from a man between 18 and 35 years old in good health and CMV-seronegative. Each CDR3 is given with its conserved first and last residue. The D gene is left open where the match is weak. Expanded clones get a size class; other rows say once, few or many, or leave the size out.

V	J	size	D	CDR3	DNA
TRBV27	TRBJ1-6	few	-	CASSFSPGNSPLHF	TGTGCCAGCAGTTTTTCACCAGGGAATTCACCCCTCCACTTT
TRBV6-4	TRBJ1-2	-	TRBD1	CASSDLPGQYGYTF	TGTGCCAGCAGTGACTTACCGGGACAGTATGGCTACACCTTC
TRBV7-3	TRBJ1-6	few	-	CASSLTGVSYNSPLHF	TGTGCCAGCAGCTTAACCGGGGTGTCCTATAATTCACCCCTCCACTTT
TRBV9	TRBJ2-7	once	TRBD1	CASSVVGGNEQYF	TGTGCCAGCAGCGTAGTAGGGGGCAACGAGCAGTACTTC
TRBV10-1	TRBJ2-5	-	-	CASDRLQETQYF	TGCGCCAGCGACAGGCTTCAAGAGACCCAGTACTTC
TRBV5-4	TRBJ1-2	-	-	CASNNQGYYGYTF	TGTGCCAGCAACAACCAGGGGTACTATGGCTACACCTTC
TRBV7-9	TRBJ2-3	-	TRBD2	CSSSQGLGGTDTQYF	TGTTCCAGCAGCCAGGGACTAGGGGGCACAGATACGCAGTATTTT
TRBV19	TRBJ1-2	-	TRBD1	CASSVLPLQGAGNYGYTF	TGTGCCAGTAGTGTTCTGCCTTTGCAGGGGGCAGGTAACTATGGCTACACCTTC
TRBV27	TRBJ1-1	-	TRBD1	CASNRQGLNTEAFF	TGTGCCAGCAACCGACAGGGTTTAAACACTGAAGCTTTCTTT
TRBV18	TRBJ2-7	-	-	CASSPPDSYEQYF	TGTGCCAGCTCACCACCTGACAGCTACGAGCAGTACTTC
TRBV9	TRBJ2-3	-	TRBD1	CASSVDETGLVLDTQYF	TGTGCCAGCAGCGTGGACGAGACAGGGTTAGTCCTGGATACGCAGTATTTT
TRBV15	TRBJ1-4	-	-	CATSRELLGVIF	TGTGCCACCAGCAGAGAGTTGTTAGGAGTTATTTTT
TRBV2	TRBJ2-2	-	-	CASSEKAYPPGELFF	TGTGCCAGCAGTGAAAAAGCATATCCGCCCGGGGAGCTGTTTTTT
TRBV19	TRBJ2-2	once	-	CASSTTGNTGELFF	TGTGCCAGTTCCACGACGGGGAACACCGGGGAGCTGTTTTTT
TRBV6-5	TRBJ1-2	-	TRBD1	CASSYRQGGGYGYTF	TGTGCCAGCAGTTACCGGCAGGGGGGTGGGTATGGCTACACCTTC
TRBV2	TRBJ2-5	-	TRBD2	CASTPETSGEETQYF	TGTGCCAGTACGCCCGAGACTAGCGGGGAAGAGACCCAGTACTTC
TRBV7-2	TRBJ1-1	once	TRBD1	CASSSRTGGTEAFF	TGTGCCAGCAGCTCCAGGACAGGGGGCACTGAAGCTTTCTTT
TRBV11-2	TRBJ1-5	once	-	CASSLDYGADGNQPQHF	TGTGCCAGCAGCTTAGATTATGGGGCAGATGGCAATCAGCCCCAGCATTTT
TRBV28	TRBJ1-1	-	TRBD1	CASSSGGLMNTEAFF	TGTGCCAGCAGTTCAGGGGGACTTATGAACACTGAAGCTTTCTTT
TRBV9	TRBJ2-1	-	TRBD1	CASSVDYGTAYNEQFF	TGTGCCAGCAGCGTAGACTATGGGACAGCCTACAATGAGCAGTTCTTC
TRBV9	TRBJ2-2	-	TRBD2	CASSVLAGVTGELFF	TGTGCCAGCTCGGTCTTAGCGGGGGTCACCGGGGAGCTGTTTTTT
TRBV7-2	TRBJ1-2	-	-	CASSPQGMGRYGYTF	TGTGCCAGCAGCCCGCAGGGGATGGGGCGCTATGGCTACACCTTC
TRBV6-1	TRBJ2-3	-	-	CASSGQTASTDTQYF	TGTGCCAGCAGTGGACAGACTGCGAGCACAGATACGCAGTATTTT
TRBV14	TRBJ1-1	few	-	CASSQDVGGLWNTEAFF	TGTGCCAGCAGCCAAGATGTTGGGGGCCTATGGAACACTGAAGCTTTCTTT
TRBV6-1	TRBJ1-5	-	-	CATIRQFSNQPQHF	TGTGCCACCATTCGACAGTTTAGCAATCAGCCCCAGCATTTT
TRBV14	TRBJ2-5	-	TRBD1	CASSPSGPTGEQYF	TGTGCCAGCAGTCCTTCCGGGCCTACAGGGGAGCAGTACTTC